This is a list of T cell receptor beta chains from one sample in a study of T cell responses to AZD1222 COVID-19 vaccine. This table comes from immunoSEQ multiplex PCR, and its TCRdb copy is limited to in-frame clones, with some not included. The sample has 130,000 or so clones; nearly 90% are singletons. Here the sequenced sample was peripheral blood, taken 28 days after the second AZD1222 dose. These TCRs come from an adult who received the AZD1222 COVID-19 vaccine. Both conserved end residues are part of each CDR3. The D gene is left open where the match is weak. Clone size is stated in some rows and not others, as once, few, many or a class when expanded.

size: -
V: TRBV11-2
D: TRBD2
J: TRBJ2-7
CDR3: CASSLSPGLAYEQYF
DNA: TGTGCCAGCAGCTTATCACCGGGACTAGCCTACGAGCAGTACTTC

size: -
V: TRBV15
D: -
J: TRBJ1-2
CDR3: CATSRDREVGYTF
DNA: TGTGCCACCAGCAGAGATCGTGAGGTTGGCTACACCTTC

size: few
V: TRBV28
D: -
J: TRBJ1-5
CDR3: CASSYRGPAWGEPQHF
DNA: TGTGCCAGCAGTTACCGGGGCCCGGCGTGGGGAGAGCCCCAGCATTTT

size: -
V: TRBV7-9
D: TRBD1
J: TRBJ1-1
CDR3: CASSPNPAGGYTEAFF
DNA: TGTGCCAGCAGCCCAAACCCCGCAGGGGGTTACACTGAAGCTTTCTTT

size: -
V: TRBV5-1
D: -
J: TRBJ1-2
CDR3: CASSHRVPTDGYTF
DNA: TGCGCCAGCAGCCACAGGGTTCCTACGGATGGCTACACCTTC

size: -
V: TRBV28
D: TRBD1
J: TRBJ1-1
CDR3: CASSPHRGRAFF
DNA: TGTGCCAGCAGTCCTCACAGGGGTAGGGCTTTCTTT

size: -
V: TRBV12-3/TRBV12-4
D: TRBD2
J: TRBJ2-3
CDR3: CASSPTSRDTQYF
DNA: TGTGCCAGCAGCCCGACTAGCCGCGATACGCAGTATTTT

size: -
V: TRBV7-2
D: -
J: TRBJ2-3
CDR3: CASSGLSTDTQYF
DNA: TGTGCCAGCAGCGGGCTTAGCACAGATACGCAGTATTTT

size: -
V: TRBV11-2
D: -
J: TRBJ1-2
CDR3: CASSLNPWADGYTF
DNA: TGTGCCAGCAGCTTAAACCCTTGGGCAGATGGCTACACCTTC

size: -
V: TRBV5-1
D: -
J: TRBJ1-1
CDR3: CASSADISIAEAFF
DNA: TGCGCCAGCAGCGCGGACATATCAATAGCTGAAGCTTTCTTT

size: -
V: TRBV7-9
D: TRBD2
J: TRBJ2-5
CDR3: CASSPHSGRGWETQYF
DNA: TGTGCCAGCAGCCCCCATAGCGGGAGAGGATGGGAGACCCAGTACTTC

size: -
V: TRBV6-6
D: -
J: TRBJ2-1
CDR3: CASSPGVDEQFF
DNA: TGTGCCAGTAGCCCGGGTGTGGATGAGCAGTTCTTC

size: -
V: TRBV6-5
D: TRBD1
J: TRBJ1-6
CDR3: CASSLLGQGDSPLHF
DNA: TGTGCCAGCAGTTTGCTGGGACAGGGGGATTCACCCCTCCACTTT

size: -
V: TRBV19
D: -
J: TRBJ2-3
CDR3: CASSTSRDSSDTQYF
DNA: TGTGCCAGTAGTACCTCCAGGGATAGTAGTGATACGCAGTATTTT

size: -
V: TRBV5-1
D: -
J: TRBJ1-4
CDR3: CASSLAATNEKLFF
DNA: TGCGCCAGCAGCTTGGCAGCAACTAATGAAAAACTGTTTTTT

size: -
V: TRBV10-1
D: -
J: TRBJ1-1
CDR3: CASTMDSRNTEAFF
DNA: TGCGCCAGCACGATGGACAGCCGAAACACTGAAGCTTTCTTT

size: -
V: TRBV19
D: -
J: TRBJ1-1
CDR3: CASSIRGLYVEAFF
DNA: TGTGCCAGTAGTATTAGAGGCCTTTACGTTGAAGCTTTCTTT

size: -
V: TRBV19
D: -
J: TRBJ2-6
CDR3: CATRTSGANVLTF
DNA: TGTGCCACCAGGACCTCTGGGGCCAACGTCCTGACTTTC

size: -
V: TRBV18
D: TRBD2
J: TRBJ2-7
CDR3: CASSPGLAGVSYEQYF
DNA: TGTGCCAGCTCGCCCGGACTAGCGGGTGTCTCCTACGAGCAGTACTTC

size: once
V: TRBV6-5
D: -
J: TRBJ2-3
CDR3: CASTSGRITDTQYF
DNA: TGTGCCAGCACCTCCGGACGGATCACAGATACGCAGTATTTT

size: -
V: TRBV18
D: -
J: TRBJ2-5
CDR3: CASSPSLEETQYF
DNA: TGTGCCAGCTCGCCCTCACTTGAGGAGACCCAGTACTTC

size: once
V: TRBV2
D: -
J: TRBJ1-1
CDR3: CASSPWTGGTEAFF
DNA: TGTGCCAGCAGTCCCTGGACGGGAGGAACTGAAGCTTTCTTT

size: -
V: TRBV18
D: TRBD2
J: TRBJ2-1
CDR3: CASSPTSGRATEQFF
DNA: TGTGCCAGCTCACCGACTAGCGGGAGGGCTACTGAGCAGTTCTTC

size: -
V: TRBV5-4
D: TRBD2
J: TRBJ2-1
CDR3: CASSPSGSSYNEQFF
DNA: TGTGCCAGCAGCCCTAGCGGAAGCTCCTACAATGAGCAGTTCTTC

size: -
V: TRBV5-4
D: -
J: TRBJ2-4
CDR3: CASSFKTGGAKNIQYF
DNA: TGTGCCAGCAGCTTTAAGACAGGTGGAGCCAAAAACATTCAGTACTTC

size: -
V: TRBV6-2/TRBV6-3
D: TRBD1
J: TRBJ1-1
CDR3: CASNPDRGNTEAFF
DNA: TGTGCCAGCAACCCGGACAGGGGCAACACTGAAGCTTTCTTT

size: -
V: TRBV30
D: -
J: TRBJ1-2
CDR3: CADWGEFRGYTF
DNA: TGTGCCGACTGGGGCGAATTTAGGGGCTACACCTTC

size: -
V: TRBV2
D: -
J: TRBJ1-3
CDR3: CASSARTGSGNTIYF
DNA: TGTGCCAGCAGTGCCCGTACAGGGAGTGGAAACACCATATATTTT

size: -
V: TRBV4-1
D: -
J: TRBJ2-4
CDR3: CASSQGAVPGRLAKNIQYF
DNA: TGCGCCAGCAGCCAAGGGGCGGTTCCGGGACGCCTAGCCAAAAACATTCAGTACTTC

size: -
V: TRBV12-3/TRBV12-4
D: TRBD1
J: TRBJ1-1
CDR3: CASSLLGQVEAFF
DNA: TGTGCCAGCAGTCTTCTGGGACAGGTTGAAGCTTTCTTT

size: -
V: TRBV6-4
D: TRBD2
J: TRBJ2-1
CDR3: CASSHLAGVYNEQFF
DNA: TGTGCCAGCAGTCATCTAGCGGGGGTCTACAATGAGCAGTTCTTC

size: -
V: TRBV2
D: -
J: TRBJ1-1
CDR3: CATKVEGNTEAFF
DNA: TGTGCCACCAAGGTAGAGGGGAACACTGAAGCTTTCTTT

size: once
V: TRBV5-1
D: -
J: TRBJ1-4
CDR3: CASSLAGVGGEKLFF
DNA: TGCGCCAGCAGCTTGGCCGGGGTGGGTGGTGAAAAACTGTTTTTT

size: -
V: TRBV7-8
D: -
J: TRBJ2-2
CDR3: CASTRGRSFTGELFF
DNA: TGTGCCAGCACCAGAGGACGCTCCTTCACCGGGGAGCTGTTTTTT

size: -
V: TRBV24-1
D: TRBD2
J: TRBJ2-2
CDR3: CATSDLAGGRTGELFF
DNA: TGTGCCACCAGTGACCTAGCGGGGGGGAGGACCGGGGAGCTGTTTTTT

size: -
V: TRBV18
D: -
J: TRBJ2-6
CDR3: CASSPRSRGSPSGANVLTF
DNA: TGTGCCAGCTCACCACGATCTAGGGGGTCACCCTCTGGGGCCAACGTCCTGACTTTC

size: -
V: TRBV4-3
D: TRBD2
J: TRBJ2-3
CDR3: CASSQDTWTSSTDTQYF
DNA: TGCGCCAGCAGCCAAGATACCTGGACTAGTAGCACAGATACGCAGTATTTT

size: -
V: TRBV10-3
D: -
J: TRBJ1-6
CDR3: CAISESATVANSPLHF
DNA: TGTGCCATCAGTGAGTCAGCCACGGTAGCCAATTCACCCCTCCACTTT

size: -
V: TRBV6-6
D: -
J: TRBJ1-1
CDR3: CASSYPAPTGTQEAFF
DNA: TGTGCCAGCAGTTACCCGGCTCCGACCGGGACCCAAGAAGCTTTCTTT

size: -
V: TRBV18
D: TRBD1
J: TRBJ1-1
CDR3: CASSPEQGEAFF
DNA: TGTGCCAGCTCACCGGAACAGGGGGAAGCTTTCTTT

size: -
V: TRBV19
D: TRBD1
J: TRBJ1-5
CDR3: CAGGGQGNNQPQHF
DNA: TGTGCCGGGGGGGGACAGGGGAACAATCAGCCCCAGCATTTT

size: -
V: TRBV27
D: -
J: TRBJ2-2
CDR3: CASSLFENTGELFF
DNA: TGTGCCAGCAGTTTATTCGAGAACACCGGGGAGCTGTTTTTT